This T cell receptor beta chain was observed in a study of shared clonotypes between healthy human individuals. The study used about 90 million PBMCs per unsorted sample for genomic DNA. With regard to this clone: The junction does not match germline at one end; this may be a read error.

Using immunoSEQ multiplex PCR, the repertoire was profiled, and TCRdb retains in-frame clones only, with some absent. This table has 490,000 or so clones, about three quarters appearing once. CDR1 and CDR2 from the germline V gene are SGDLS and YYNGEE. The CDR3 loop spans 16 amino acids. Sample: PBMCs. The clonotype was recovered from a middle-aged woman in good health. Some clones in this sample may be carry-over from other donors' samples. V gene TRBV9 combines with J gene TRBJ2-1; D possibly uses TRBD1 or TRBD2 (6 bases each). The CDR3 loop is CASSVGGIGSYNEQFF. CDR3 in DNA: TGTGCCAGTAGCGTAGGGGGGATTGGCTCCTACAATGAGCAGTTCTTC.